This TCR beta chain was identified in a study of PD-1 blockade in classical Hodgkin lymphoma. Repertoires were generated with immunoSEQ multiplex PCR, while TCRdb's copy carries only in-frame clones and drops some. This table has about 30,000 clones, around 80% appearing once. The length of the CDR3 is 15 residues. The ends were cut back, 0 bases at V and 0 bases at J, with 8 bases in the middle. CDR1 and CDR2 (germline): SGHRS, YFSETQ. As to time point: cycle 4 day 1 (C4D1), after less than seven weeks of nivolumab. Brentuximab vedotin exposure varied, and every patient relapsed after autologous stem cell transplantation. The CD4+ T cells used were purified from thawed PBMCs through magnetic negative selection.

The specimen comprised CD4+ T cells from blood, sampled before the fourth cycle of nivolumab. The sequence derives from a human donor with classical Hodgkin lymphoma. The chain recombines TRBV5-1 with TRBJ2-3; D remains ambiguous. CDR3 region: CASSLVPGSTDTQYF. The CDR3 region has the DNA TGCGCCAGCAGCTTGGTGCCCGGTAGCACAGATACGCAGTATTTT.